The clone carrying this T cell receptor (beta chain) was counted many times. Donors were systemically healthy Caucasian individuals from Russia aged 6 to 90 years. This sample stems from a study of blood T cells in healthy people across ages. A second PCR, run for roughly 7 to 11 cycles, used a sample-barcoded 5' primer plus a J-beta primer mix. Tags on each cDNA molecule came from a template-switch adaptor with 12 random nucleotides. TCRdb re-derived calls from the 5' RACE reads in MiXCR, one entry per CDR3 protein. The sample carries about 1.1 million distinct CDR3 sequences, about two fifths recorded once. Looked up from germline, CDR1 is SEHNR and CDR2 is FQNEAQ (reference sequence). The V end lost 5 bases, the J end lost 1 base, and 19 bases lay between the germline ends. This CDR3 comprises 17 residues.

The source is a young man in good health. This chain links TRBV7-9 with TRBJ2-3; TRBD2 might be the D (5 bases). The sequenced sample consisted of blood. The CDR3 DNA follows: TGTGCCAGCAGCCCGCCGACTGAGGGTCCTGGCACAGATACGCAGTATTTT. This gives the protein CASSPPTEGPGTDTQYF.